The 25 T cell receptor beta chains below come from one sample, sequenced in a study of blood T cell repertoires in COVID-19. This table comes from immunoSEQ multiplex PCR, and its TCRdb copy is limited to in-frame clones, with some not included. This table has approximately 170,000 clones, 65% to 80% appearing once. Sequencing used PBMCs or T cells enriched from blood (not recorded which). The receptors derive from a woman in her 70s in a cohort exposed to, infected with or recovered from COVID-19 (not recorded which).

J is TRBJ1-1 and V is TRBV25-1; D is undetermined. V lost 1 base to trimming and J lost 7 bases, with 10 bases between them. Germline V gives CDR1 MGHDK, CDR2 SYGVNS. The CDR3 runs 13 residues. CDR3 coding DNA: TGTGCCAGCAGTGAATCTTTCGGCGGTGAAGCTTTCTTT. This sequence encodes CASSESFGGEAFF.

The CDR3 region has the DNA TGTGCCAGCGAGGGCCTCGGCAATGAGCAGTTCTTC. Protein: CASEGLGNEQFF. The chain employs TRBV2 and TRBJ2-1, with a tentative D call TRBD2 (5 bases). The CDR3 loop spans 12 amino acids. V shed 8 bases and J shed 6 bases, with 11 bases lying between them. Germline V gives CDR1 SNHLY, CDR2 FYNNEI.

J is TRBJ1-2 and V is TRBV7-9, with 8 bases fitting TRBD1. Per the germline V gene, CDR1 is SEHNR and CDR2 is FQNEAQ (reference sequence). The CDR3 is made up of 16 amino acids. V lost 2 bases and J lost 4; bases outside the gene matches: 9. The CDR3 is CASSLRQGSGSYGYTF. Written as DNA, the CDR3 is TGTGCCAGCAGCTTACGACAGGGGAGTGGGAGCTATGGCTACACCTTC.

The chain uses TRBV24-1 and TRBJ2-1, with 14 nucleotides matching TRBD2. The CDR3 totals 20 residues. Germline assignment: CDR1 KGHDR and CDR2 SFDVKD. J lost 4 bases, V lost 4 bases, and 14 bases had no gene match. CDR3 nucleotides: TGTGCCACCAGTGACGATTTCCCGGGACTAGCGGGAGCAAAGTACAATGAGCAGTTCTTC. Its translation is CATSDDFPGLAGAKYNEQFF.

As for this clone: At one end the junction does not follow the germline gene, possibly because of a read error. This chain connects TRBV6-5 to TRBJ2-7; 11 bases agree with TRBD1. This CDR3 has 14 residues. Germline V gives CDR1 MNHEY, CDR2 SVGAGI. CDR3 sequence reads: CASTTGQGVDGCGF. The DNA for the CDR3 is TGTGCCAGCACTACGGGACAGGGGGTTGACGGGTGTGGCTTC.

V usage is TRBV30 and J usage is TRBJ2-3, with D possibly matching TRBD2 (6 bases). The germline V gene encodes CDR1 GTSNPN and CDR2 SVGIG (reference sequence). CDR3 length: 15 amino acids. V lost 3 bases and J 4 bases, leaving 17 bases between the germline ends. The CDR3 here is CAWSSLVGLPDTQYF. The DNA of the CDR3 is TGTGCCTGGAGCTCCCTCGTGGGACTCCCAGATACGCAGTATTTT.

The chain employs TRBV18 and TRBJ1-4; tentative D call: TRBD1 (6 bases). This CDR3 has 16 amino acids. Trimming pared 3 bases from V and 5 bases from J, leaving 16 bases between. Germline values: CDR1 KGHSH, CDR2 LQKENI. The CDR3 DNA follows: TGTGCCAGCTCACCCCCAAACAGGGACCTCAATGAAAAACTGTTTTTT. Translating gives CASSPPNRDLNEKLFF.

This clone was observed a handful of times. The rearrangement uses TRBV11-2 and TRBJ2-1, with a weak D call TRBD2 (5 bases). Germline CDR1 reads SGHAT; CDR2 reads FQNNGV. Trimming pared 5 bases from V and 3 bases from J, leaving 11 bases between. This CDR3 has 14 residues. CDR3 in amino acids: CASSPALGYNEQFF. Here the CDR3 DNA reads TGTGCCAGCAGCCCCGCACTAGGCTACAATGAGCAGTTCTTC.

The gene calls are TRBV30 and TRBJ2-5; 8 bases are shared with TRBD2. V was pared by 2 bases and J by 4 bases, with 3 bases of the junction left unmatched. The CDR3 has 13 residues. Germline lookup yields CDR1 GTSNPN and CDR2 SVGIG (reference sequence). CDR3 sequence (DNA): TGTGCCTGGAGTTGGCTAGCGGGAGAGACCCAGTACTTC. Translation gives CAWSWLAGETQYF.

This CDR3 is CASSLGGPNSYEQYF. CDR3 bases: TGCGCCAGCAGCTTGGGGGGGCCAAACTCCTACGAGCAGTACTTC. This rearrangement joins TRBV5-1 to TRBJ2-7; possibly TRBD1 for D (6 bases). Germline V lookup: CDR1 SGHRS, CDR2 YFSETQ. The CDR3 is made up of 15 amino acids. Trimming cost V 0 bases and J 0 bases, with 10 bases left between them.

J is TRBJ2-4 and V is TRBV5-1; maybe TRBD2 (6 bases). This CDR3 has 13 amino acids. Trimming shortened V by 6 bases and J by 9 bases, and 16 bases separated the two germline ends. Germline-derived CDR1 and CDR2 are SGHRS and YFSETQ. The CDR3 region is CASNEVLGGIQYF. As DNA, the CDR3 is TGCGCCAGCAATGAGGTGCTCGGGGGCATTCAGTACTTC.

The chain carries TRBV18 and TRBJ2-7; 7 positions agree with TRBD2. The CDR3 is 13 amino acids. V lost 6 bases and J lost 2; bases outside the gene matches: 4. The germline gives CDR1 KGHSH, CDR2 LQKENI. The CDR3: CASSPGLAYEQYF. The CDR3 DNA reads as TGTGCCAGCTCCCCCGGACTAGCCTACGAGCAGTACTTC.

The J gene is TRBJ1-4, the V gene TRBV10-1, with 9 bases that match TRBD1. Trimming cost V 6 bases and J 8 bases; bases outside gene matches: 22. The CDR3 runs to 19 residues. From germline, CDR1 is WNHNN and CDR2 SYGVQD (reference sequence). CDR3 coding DNA: TGCGCCAGCAGAGATAATACCGGGACAGGGAAAAGCGTACTGGAAAAACTGTTTTTT. The encoded protein is CASRDNTGTGKSVLEKLFF.

The rearrangement links TRBV28 to TRBJ1-6; TRBD1 is a possible D gene (6 bases). The CDR3 has 12 residues. Trimming stripped 4 bases from V and 17 bases from J, with 15 bases between. The germline CDR1 and CDR2 sequences are MDHEN and SYDVKM. The CDR3 sequence is CASSSAMDSFHF. The CDR3 coding sequence is TGTGCCAGCAGTTCAGCTATGGACAGCTTCCACTTT.

A single count supports this clone. The gene calls are TRBV4-2 and TRBJ2-7; TRBD2 aligns across 14 bases. The V and J ends lost 0 bases and 4 bases, in that order; junction bases with no gene match: 11. From germline, CDR1 is LGHNA and CDR2 YNFKEQ. CDR3 length equals 19 residues. This CDR3 reads CASSQDSTSGRAELYEQYF. The CDR3 DNA reads as TGTGCCAGCAGCCAAGATTCGACTAGCGGGAGGGCGGAATTATACGAGCAGTACTTC.

The V call is TRBV7-9, the J call TRBJ2-7; 10 bases are shared with TRBD2. V lost 5 bases, J lost 11 bases, and 15 bases stayed unmatched. This CDR3 spans 15 amino acids. Germline V gives CDR1 SEHNR, CDR2 FQNEAQ (reference sequence). In DNA form, the CDR3 reads TGTGCCAGCAGCACCGGTAGAGCGGGAGGGCTTACCGAGTACTTC. Amino acid sequence: CASSTGRAGGLTEYF.

The chain carries TRBV28 and TRBJ2-7; D might be TRBD2 (5 bases). CDR3 length: 12 amino acids. Trimming stripped 7 bases from V and 10 bases from J, with 17 bases between. The germline gives CDR1 MDHEN, CDR2 SYDVKM. This CDR3 is CASTTGERYQYF. The CDR3 DNA is TGTGCCAGCACTACTGGGGAGCGGTATCAGTACTTC.

The chain has TRBV19 and TRBJ2-5; D perhaps matches TRBD2 (6 bases). Germline V CDR1 and CDR2: LNHDA, SQIVND (reference sequence). Trimming removed 5 bases at V and 4 bases at J, with 11 bases between. This CDR3 is built from 13 residues. The CDR3 here is CASSEVGGETQYF. CDR3 coding DNA: TGTGCCAGTAGTGAGGTGGGGGGAGAGACCCAGTACTTC.

This chain links TRBV24-1 with TRBJ2-1; the match to TRBD2 covers 12 bases. The CDR3 extends over 15 amino acids. CDR1 and CDR2 (germline): KGHDR, SFDVKD. V lost 3 bases and J lost 8; bases outside the gene matches: 4. CDR3 DNA: TGTGCCACCAGTGATGAGACTAGCGGGAGATATGAGCAGTTCTTC. Translated, it gives CATSDETSGRYEQFF.

V usage is TRBV7-3 and J usage is TRBJ2-2; D may be TRBD1 (6 bases). The V end was cut by 8 bases, the J end by 1 base, with 11 bases between. Germline values: CDR1 SGHTA, CDR2 FQGTGA. The CDR3 covers 14 residues. CDR3: CASGRQVNTGELFF. The CDR3 region has the DNA TGTGCCAGCGGCCGACAGGTGAACACCGGGGAGCTGTTTTTT.

Many counts were recorded for this clone. This chain joins TRBV6-9 and TRBJ2-2, with 14 bases lining up with TRBD2. Germline-derived CDR1 and CDR2 are MNHGY and SVAAGI. V dropped 6 bases and J dropped 2; count of bases not matched to a gene: 8. The CDR3 extends over 18 amino acids. CDR3 in amino acids: CASRERTSGRRNTGELFF. The DNA for the CDR3 is TGTGCCAGCAGAGAAAGGACTAGCGGGAGGAGAAACACCGGGGAGCTGTTTTTT.

The rearrangement uses TRBV28 and TRBJ1-4, with a tentative D call TRBD1 (6 bases). Looked up from germline, CDR1 is MDHEN and CDR2 is SYDVKM. V lost 5 bases, J lost 5 bases, and 18 bases lay in between. The length of the CDR3 is 16 residues. The CDR3 region is CASSNPGTSLNEKLFF. As DNA, the CDR3 is TGTGCCAGCAGTAACCCCGGGACATCCCTGAATGAAAAACTGTTTTTT.

The CDR3 DNA sequence: TGCGCCAGCAGCTTGGGACAGACTAGCGGCACAGATACGCAGTATTTT. Translating it yields CASSLGQTSGTDTQYF. This chain uses TRBV5-1 with TRBJ2-3; 8 bases align to TRBD2. Looked up from germline, CDR1 is SGHRS and CDR2 is YFSETQ. CDR3 size: 16 residues. V was pared by 0 bases and J by 1 base, with 4 bases of the junction left unmatched.

V is TRBV27 and J is TRBJ2-3; D call uncertain. V lost 6 bases to trimming and J lost 1 base, with 8 bases between them. CDR1 is MNHEY, CDR2 SMNVEV, per germline (reference sequence). This CDR3 contains 13 residues. This CDR3 is CASRSLGTDTQYF. The CDR3 DNA sequence: TGTGCCAGCAGGAGCCTGGGCACAGATACGCAGTATTTT.

This clone was observed a single time. This chain connects TRBV28 to TRBJ1-2; maybe TRBD1 (5 bases). The CDR3 length is 12 residues. CDR1 is MDHEN and CDR2 is SYDVKM in the germline V gene. V was trimmed by 4 bases and J by 8 bases, leaving 11 bases between them. The chain's CDR3 is CASSSGGNGYTF. CDR3 nucleotide sequence: TGTGCCAGCAGTTCGGGGGGTAACGGCTACACCTTC.